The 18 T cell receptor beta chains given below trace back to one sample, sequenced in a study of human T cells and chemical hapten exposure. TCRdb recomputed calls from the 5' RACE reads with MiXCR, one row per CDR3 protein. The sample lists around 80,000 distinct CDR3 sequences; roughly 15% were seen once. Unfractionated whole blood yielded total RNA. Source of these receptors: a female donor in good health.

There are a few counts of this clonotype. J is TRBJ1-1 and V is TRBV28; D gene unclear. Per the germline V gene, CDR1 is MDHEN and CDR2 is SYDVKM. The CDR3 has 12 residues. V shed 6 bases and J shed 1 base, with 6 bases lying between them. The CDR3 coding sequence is TGTGCCAGCAGGGAGCCGAACACTGAAGCTTTCTTT. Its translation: CASREPNTEAFF.

The CDR3: CASRREINEQFF. In DNA, the CDR3 is TGTGCCAGCAGACGGGAGATCAATGAGCAGTTCTTC. This chain uses TRBV12-3 or TRBV12-4 with TRBJ2-1, with D possibly matching TRBD2 (6 bases). CDR3 size: 12 residues. The V end lost 6 bases, the J end lost 6 bases, and 9 bases lay between the germline ends.

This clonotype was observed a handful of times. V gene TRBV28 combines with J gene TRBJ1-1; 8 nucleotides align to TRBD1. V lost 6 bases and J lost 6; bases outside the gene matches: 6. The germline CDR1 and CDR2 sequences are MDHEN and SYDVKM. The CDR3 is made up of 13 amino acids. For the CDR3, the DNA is TGTGCCAGCAGCCGGAGGACAGGGTCTGAAGCTTTCTTT. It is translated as CASSRRTGSEAFF.

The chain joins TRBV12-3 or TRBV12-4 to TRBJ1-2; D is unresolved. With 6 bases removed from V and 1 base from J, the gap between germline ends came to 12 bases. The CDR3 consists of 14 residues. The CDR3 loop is CASSLGFGNYGYTF. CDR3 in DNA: TGTGCCAGCAGCCTGGGATTTGGTAACTATGGCTACACCTTC.

The chain's CDR3 is CASSPRRGHTEAFF. The CDR3 DNA is TGTGCCAGCAGCCCCCGGCGAGGGCATACTGAAGCTTTCTTT. This rearrangement joins TRBV7-8 to TRBJ1-1, with D unclear. The CDR3 has 14 residues. V dropped 5 bases and J dropped 5 bases, with 15 bases sitting between them. Germline V gene lookup returns CDR1 SGHVS and CDR2 FQNEAQ.

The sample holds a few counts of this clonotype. DNA for the CDR3: TGCAGTGCTCTGGGACAGCTCAATGAGCAGTTCTTC. Amino acid sequence: CSALGQLNEQFF. The chain carries TRBV20-1 and TRBJ2-1, with 7 bases lining up with TRBD1. This CDR3 spans 12 amino acids. Germline CDR1 is DFQATT and CDR2 is SNEGSKA (reference sequence). Losses at the gene ends were 5 bases for V and 6 bases for J; bases not matched to a gene: 4.

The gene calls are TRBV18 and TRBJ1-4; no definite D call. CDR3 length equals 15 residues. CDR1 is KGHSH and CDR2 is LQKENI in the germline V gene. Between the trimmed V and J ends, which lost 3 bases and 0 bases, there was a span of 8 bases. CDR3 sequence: CASSPPTATNEKLFF. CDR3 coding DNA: TGTGCCAGCTCACCTCCCACCGCAACTAATGAAAAACTGTTTTTT. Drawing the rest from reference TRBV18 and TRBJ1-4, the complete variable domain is NAGVMQNPRHLVRRRGQEARLRCSPMKGHSHVYWYRQLPEEGLKFMVYLQKENIIDESGMPKERFSAEFPKEGPSILRIQQVVRGDSAAYFCASSPPTATNEKLFFGSGTQLSVL.

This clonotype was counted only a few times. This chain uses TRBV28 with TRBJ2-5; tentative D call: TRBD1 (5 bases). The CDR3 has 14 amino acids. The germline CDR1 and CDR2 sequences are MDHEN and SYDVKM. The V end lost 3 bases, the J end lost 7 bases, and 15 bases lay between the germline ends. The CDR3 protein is CASSFFRAARTQYF. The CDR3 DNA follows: TGTGCCAGCAGTTTCTTCAGGGCTGCTAGGACCCAGTACTTC.

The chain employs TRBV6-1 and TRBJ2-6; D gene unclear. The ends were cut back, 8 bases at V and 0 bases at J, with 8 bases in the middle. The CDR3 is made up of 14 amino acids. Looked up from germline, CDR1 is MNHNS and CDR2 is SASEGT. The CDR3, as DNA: TGTGCCAGCGAGGCTCGCTCTGGGGCCAACGTCCTGACTTTC. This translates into CASEARSGANVLTF.

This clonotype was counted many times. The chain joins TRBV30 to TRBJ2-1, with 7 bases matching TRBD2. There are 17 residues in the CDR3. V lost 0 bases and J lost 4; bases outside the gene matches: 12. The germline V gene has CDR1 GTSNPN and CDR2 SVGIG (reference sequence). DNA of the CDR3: TGTGCCTGGAGTGTACGTAGGCTAGCGGATATTTACAATGAGCAGTTCTTC. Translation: CAWSVRRLADIYNEQFF.

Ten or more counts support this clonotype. The DNA for the CDR3 is TGTGCCAGCAGTCCTTCATCTCGATCACTGAACACTGAAGCTTTCTTT. Residues: CASSPSSRSLNTEAFF. The V call is TRBV12-3 or TRBV12-4, the J call TRBJ1-1; D unresolved. The CDR3 totals 16 residues. V shed 5 bases and J shed 0 bases, with 16 bases lying between them.

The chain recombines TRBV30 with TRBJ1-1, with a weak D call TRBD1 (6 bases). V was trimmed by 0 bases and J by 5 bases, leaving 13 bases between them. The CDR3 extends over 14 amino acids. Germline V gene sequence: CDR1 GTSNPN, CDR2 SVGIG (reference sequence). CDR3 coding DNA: TGTGCCTGGAGTGTACTCGGCAGGGGAACTGAAGCTTTCTTT. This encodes CAWSVLGRGTEAFF.

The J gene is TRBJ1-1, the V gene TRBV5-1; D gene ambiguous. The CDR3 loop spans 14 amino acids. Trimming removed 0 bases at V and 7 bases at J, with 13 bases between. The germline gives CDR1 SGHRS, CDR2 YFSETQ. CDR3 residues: CASSLEGSSIEAFF. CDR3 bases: TGCGCCAGCAGCTTGGAAGGCAGTTCAATTGAAGCTTTCTTT.

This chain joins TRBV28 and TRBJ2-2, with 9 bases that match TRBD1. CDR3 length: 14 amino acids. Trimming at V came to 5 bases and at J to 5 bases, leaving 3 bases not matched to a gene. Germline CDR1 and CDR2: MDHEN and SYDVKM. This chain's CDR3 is CASSRTGDTGELFF. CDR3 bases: TGTGCCAGCAGTAGGACAGGGGATACCGGGGAGCTGTTTTTT.

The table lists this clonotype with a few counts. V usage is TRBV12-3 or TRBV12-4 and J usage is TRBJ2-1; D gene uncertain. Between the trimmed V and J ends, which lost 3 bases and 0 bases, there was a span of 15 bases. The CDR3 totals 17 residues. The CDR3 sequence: CASSFRRLLYSYNEQFF. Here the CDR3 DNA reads TGTGCCAGCAGTTTTCGGAGACTCCTCTACTCCTACAATGAGCAGTTCTTC.

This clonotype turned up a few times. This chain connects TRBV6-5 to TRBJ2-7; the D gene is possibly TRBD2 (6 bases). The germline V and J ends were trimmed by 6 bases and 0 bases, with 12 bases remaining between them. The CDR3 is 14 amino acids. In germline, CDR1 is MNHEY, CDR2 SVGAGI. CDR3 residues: CASSGTFSSYEQYF. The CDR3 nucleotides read TGTGCCAGCAGCGGGACTTTCTCCTCCTACGAGCAGTACTTC.

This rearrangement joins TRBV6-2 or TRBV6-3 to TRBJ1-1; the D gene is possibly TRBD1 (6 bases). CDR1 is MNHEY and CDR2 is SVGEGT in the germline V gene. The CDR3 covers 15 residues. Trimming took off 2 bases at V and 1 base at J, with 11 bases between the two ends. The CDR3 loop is CASSYGGTRNTEAFF. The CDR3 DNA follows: TGTGCCAGCAGTTACGGCGGGACACGGAACACTGAAGCTTTCTTT.

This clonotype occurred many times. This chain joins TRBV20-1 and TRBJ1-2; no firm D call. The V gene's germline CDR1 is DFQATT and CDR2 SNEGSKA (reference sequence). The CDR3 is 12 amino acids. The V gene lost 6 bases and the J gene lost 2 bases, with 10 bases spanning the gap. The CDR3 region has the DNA TGCAGTGCCAGCGTCCAGAACTATGGCTACACCTTC. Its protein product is CSASVQNYGYTF.